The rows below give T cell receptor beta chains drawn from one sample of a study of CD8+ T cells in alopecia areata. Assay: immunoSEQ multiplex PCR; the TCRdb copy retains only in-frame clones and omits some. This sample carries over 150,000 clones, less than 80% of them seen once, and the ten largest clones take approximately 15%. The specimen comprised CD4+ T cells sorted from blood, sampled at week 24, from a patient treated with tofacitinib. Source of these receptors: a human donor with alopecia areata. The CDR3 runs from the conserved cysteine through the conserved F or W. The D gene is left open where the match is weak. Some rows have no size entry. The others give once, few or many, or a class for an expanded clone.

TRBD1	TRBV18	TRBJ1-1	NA	TGTGCCAGCTCATCGCAAGGACAGGGGAACACTGAAGCTTTCTTT	CASSSQGQGNTEAFF
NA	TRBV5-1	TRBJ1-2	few	TGCGCCAGCAGCTTGGAACAGGGTAACTATGGCTACACCTTC	CASSLEQGNYGYTF
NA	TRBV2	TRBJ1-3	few	TGTGCCAGCAGTGAAGCAGGGTCCAGGGTGTATTTT	CASSEAGSRVYF
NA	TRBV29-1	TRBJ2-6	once	TGCAGCGCCTCTTTTGCGGCCAACGTCCTGACTTTC	CSASFAANVLTF
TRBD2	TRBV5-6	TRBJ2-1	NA	TGTGCCAGCAGCTTAGGACTAGGTACGGGCAATGAGCAGTTCTTC	CASSLGLGTGNEQFF
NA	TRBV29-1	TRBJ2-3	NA	TGCAGCGTTGATCACGAGACAGGATTTATCGATACGCAGTATTTT	CSVDHETGFIDTQYF
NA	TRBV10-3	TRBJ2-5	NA	TGTGCCATCAGCACAGAGGAGACCCAGTACTTC	CAISTEETQYF
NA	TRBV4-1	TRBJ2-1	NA	TGCGCCAGCAGCCAAGGGGACAAGGGGAACAATGAGCAGTTCTTC	CASSQGDKGNNEQFF
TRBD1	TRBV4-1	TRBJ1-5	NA	TGCGCCAGCAGCCCCGTCGGACAGGGACAAAATCAGCCCCAGCATTTT	CASSPVGQGQNQPQHF
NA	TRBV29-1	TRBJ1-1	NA	TGCAGCGTTGAAGCCGACCAGGAGACTGAAGCTTTCTTT	CSVEADQETEAFF
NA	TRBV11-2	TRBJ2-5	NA	TGTGCCAGCAGCTTATCCCGTGGTCGGAAGACCCAGTACTTC	CASSLSRGRKTQYF
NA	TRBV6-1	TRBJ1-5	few	TGTGCCAGCAGTGAAGAATCTGGGCGGACCGATCAGCCCCAGCATTTT	CASSEESGRTDQPQHF
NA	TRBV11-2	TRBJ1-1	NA	TGTGCCAGCAGCTTAAAGGGACCCGGCACTGAAGCTTTCTTT	CASSLKGPGTEAFF
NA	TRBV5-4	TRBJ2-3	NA	TGTGCCAGCAGCTCCAAAATCACAGATACGCAGTATTTT	CASSSKITDTQYF
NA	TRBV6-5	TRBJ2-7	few	TGTGCCAGCATGGATATCCCCTACTTC	CASMDIPYF